These T cell receptor beta chains were read from a single sample in a study of a mutant IDH1 vaccine in newly diagnosed glioma. Sequencing used immunoSEQ multiplex PCR; TCRdb keeps in-frame clones, though not all of them. The sample carries 23,000 or so clones, 79% recorded once. These receptors have no identified antigens. The material sequenced was PBMCs, taken from a glioma patient whose treatment included an IDH1 peptide vaccine. The receptors were gathered from a man aged 35-49 years with glioma. Each CDR3 is given with its conserved first and last residue. The D gene is left open where the match is weak. Only some rows state a clone size, as once, few, many or a class for expanded clones.

D gene: TRBD1
clone size: NA
V gene: TRBV5-1
J gene: TRBJ1-1
CDR3 protein: CASSVLTGVDTEAFF
CDR3 DNA: TGCGCCAGCAGCGTACTAACAGGGGTCGACACTGAAGCTTTCTTT

D gene: TRBD2
clone size: NA
V gene: TRBV6-5
J gene: TRBJ2-1
CDR3 protein: CASSYPGREEQFF
CDR3 DNA: TGTGCCAGCAGTTACCCTGGGCGGGAGGAGCAGTTCTTC

D gene: TRBD2
clone size: NA
V gene: TRBV7-2
J gene: TRBJ2-3
CDR3 protein: CASSFPAGGSTDTQYF
CDR3 DNA: TGTGCCAGCAGCTTCCCAGCGGGAGGGAGCACAGATACGCAGTATTTT

D gene: TRBD2
clone size: NA
V gene: TRBV13
J gene: TRBJ2-7
CDR3 protein: CASSSRRTSGRGNEQYF
CDR3 DNA: TGTGCCAGCAGCTCCCGGAGGACTAGCGGGAGAGGTAACGAGCAGTACTTC

D gene: TRBD1
clone size: NA
V gene: TRBV27
J gene: TRBJ1-2
CDR3 protein: CASSLSGPHRGLAYGYTF
CDR3 DNA: TGTGCCAGCAGTTTATCGGGGCCTCACAGGGGATTGGCCTATGGCTACACCTTC

D gene: NA
clone size: few
V gene: TRBV19
J gene: TRBJ1-5
CDR3 protein: CASSVQVNQPQHF
CDR3 DNA: TGTGCCAGTAGTGTCCAGGTCAATCAGCCCCAGCATTTT

D gene: NA
clone size: NA
V gene: TRBV27
J gene: TRBJ2-1
CDR3 protein: CASSFSRDNEQFF
CDR3 DNA: TGTGCCAGCAGTTTCTCGCGGGACAATGAGCAGTTCTTC

D gene: NA
clone size: few
V gene: TRBV19
J gene: TRBJ1-3
CDR3 protein: CASSTGTSTGNTIYF
CDR3 DNA: TGTGCCAGTAGTACCGGGACAAGCACTGGAAACACCATATATTTT

D gene: NA
clone size: NA
V gene: TRBV10-2
J gene: TRBJ2-5
CDR3 protein: CASSVWDSQETQYF
CDR3 DNA: TGCGCCAGCAGTGTGTGGGACTCCCAAGAGACCCAGTACTTC

D gene: TRBD1
clone size: NA
V gene: TRBV19
J gene: TRBJ1-1
CDR3 protein: CASSIGIGTGRGTEAFF
CDR3 DNA: TGTGCCAGTAGTATCGGGATCGGGACAGGGAGGGGCACTGAAGCTTTCTTT

D gene: NA
clone size: once
V gene: TRBV29-1
J gene: TRBJ1-2
CDR3 protein: CSVETPQEYGYTF
CDR3 DNA: TGCAGCGTTGAAACACCACAGGAGTATGGCTACACCTTC

D gene: NA
clone size: NA
V gene: TRBV19
J gene: TRBJ1-1
CDR3 protein: CASSQAGVYTEAFF
CDR3 DNA: TGTGCCAGTAGCCAGGCAGGGGTCTACACTGAAGCTTTCTTT

D gene: NA
clone size: few
V gene: TRBV4-1
J gene: TRBJ1-4
CDR3 protein: CASSHASGVTNEKLFF
CDR3 DNA: TGCGCCAGCAGCCATGCATCAGGGGTGACTAATGAAAAACTGTTTTTT

D gene: NA
clone size: NA
V gene: TRBV5-4
J gene: TRBJ2-1
CDR3 protein: CASSLGGRGPNEQFF
CDR3 DNA: TGTGCCAGCAGCTTGGGGGGGAGAGGGCCCAATGAGCAGTTCTTC

D gene: NA
clone size: NA
V gene: TRBV19
J gene: TRBJ2-1
CDR3 protein: CASTPPSLGNSEQFF
CDR3 DNA: TGTGCCAGTACCCCGCCGAGCCTAGGTAATAGTGAGCAGTTCTTC

D gene: NA
clone size: NA
V gene: TRBV19
J gene: TRBJ1-2
CDR3 protein: CASSPTGTLWGYTF
CDR3 DNA: TGTGCCAGTAGTCCAACCGGGACCCTGTGGGGCTACACCTTC

D gene: NA
clone size: few
V gene: TRBV10-3
J gene: TRBJ1-5
CDR3 protein: CAISRDSNQPQHF
CDR3 DNA: TGTGCCATCTCCAGGGATTCCAATCAGCCCCAGCATTTT

D gene: NA
clone size: NA
V gene: TRBV7-9
J gene: TRBJ2-1
CDR3 protein: CASSLARARNEQFF
CDR3 DNA: TGTGCCAGCAGCTTAGCCAGGGCGCGAAATGAGCAGTTCTTC

D gene: NA
clone size: NA
V gene: TRBV6-1
J gene: TRBJ1-1
CDR3 protein: CASSVVFGEGAEAFF
CDR3 DNA: TGTGCCAGCAGTGTAGTCTTTGGGGAGGGGGCTGAAGCTTTCTTT

D gene: NA
clone size: NA
V gene: TRBV7-6
J gene: TRBJ1-2
CDR3 protein: CASSFEAVGIYTF
CDR3 DNA: TGTGCCAGCAGCTTTGAGGCCGTGGGGATCTACACCTTC

D gene: NA
clone size: NA
V gene: TRBV9
J gene: TRBJ2-5
CDR3 protein: CASSVGMRGVETQYF
CDR3 DNA: TGTGCCAGCAGCGTAGGGATGAGGGGGGTCGAGACCCAGTACTTC

D gene: NA
clone size: NA
V gene: TRBV6-5
J gene: TRBJ2-2
CDR3 protein: CASRSGTHTGELFF
CDR3 DNA: TGTGCCAGCAGATCCGGGACCCACACCGGGGAGCTGTTTTTT

D gene: NA
clone size: NA
V gene: TRBV6-6
J gene: TRBJ2-7
CDR3 protein: CASSDRLVDEQYF
CDR3 DNA: TGTGCCAGCAGCGACAGGCTAGTGGACGAGCAGTACTTC

D gene: NA
clone size: NA
V gene: TRBV6-5
J gene: TRBJ1-1
CDR3 protein: CASSYSGEAFF
CDR3 DNA: TGTGCCAGCAGTTACTCGGGGGAAGCTTTCTTT

D gene: NA
clone size: NA
V gene: TRBV9
J gene: TRBJ2-2
CDR3 protein: CASSVGGTNTGELFF
CDR3 DNA: TGTGCCAGCAGCGTCGGGGGAACGAACACCGGGGAGCTGTTTTTT

D gene: NA
clone size: NA
V gene: TRBV14
J gene: TRBJ2-1
CDR3 protein: CASSQELAYNEQFF
CDR3 DNA: TGTGCCAGCAGCCAAGAGTTAGCCTACAATGAGCAGTTCTTC

D gene: NA
clone size: NA
V gene: TRBV6-6
J gene: TRBJ2-2
CDR3 protein: CASSTNPGELFF
CDR3 DNA: TGTGCCAGCAGTACCAACCCCGGGGAGCTGTTTTTT

D gene: NA
clone size: NA
V gene: TRBV19
J gene: TRBJ1-2
CDR3 protein: CASRGTKDGYTF
CDR3 DNA: TGTGCCAGCAGGGGAACTAAGGATGGCTACACCTTC